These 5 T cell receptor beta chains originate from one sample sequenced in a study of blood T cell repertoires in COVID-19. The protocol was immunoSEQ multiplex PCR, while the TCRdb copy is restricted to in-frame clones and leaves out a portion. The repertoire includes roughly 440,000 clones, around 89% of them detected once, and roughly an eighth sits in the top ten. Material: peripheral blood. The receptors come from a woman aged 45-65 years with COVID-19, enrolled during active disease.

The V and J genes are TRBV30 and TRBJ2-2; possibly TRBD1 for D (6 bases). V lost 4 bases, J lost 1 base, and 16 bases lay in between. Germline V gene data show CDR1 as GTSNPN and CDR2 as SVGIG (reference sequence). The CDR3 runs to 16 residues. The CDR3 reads CAWNPGPGQNTGELFF. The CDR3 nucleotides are TGTGCCTGGAATCCGGGACCGGGACAGAACACCGGGGAGCTGTTTTTT.

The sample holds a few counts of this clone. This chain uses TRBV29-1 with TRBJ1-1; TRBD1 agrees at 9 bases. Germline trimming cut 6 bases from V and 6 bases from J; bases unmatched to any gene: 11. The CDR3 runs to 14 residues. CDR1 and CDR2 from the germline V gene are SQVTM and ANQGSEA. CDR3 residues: CSVDTGGSHAEAFF. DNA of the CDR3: TGCAGCGTGGATACAGGGGGCAGTCACGCTGAAGCTTTCTTT.

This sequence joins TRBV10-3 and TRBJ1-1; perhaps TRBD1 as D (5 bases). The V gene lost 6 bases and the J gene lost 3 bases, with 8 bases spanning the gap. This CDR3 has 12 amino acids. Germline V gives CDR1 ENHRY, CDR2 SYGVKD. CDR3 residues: CAIRGLDTEAFF. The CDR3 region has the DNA TGTGCCATCAGGGGGCTTGACACTGAAGCTTTCTTT.

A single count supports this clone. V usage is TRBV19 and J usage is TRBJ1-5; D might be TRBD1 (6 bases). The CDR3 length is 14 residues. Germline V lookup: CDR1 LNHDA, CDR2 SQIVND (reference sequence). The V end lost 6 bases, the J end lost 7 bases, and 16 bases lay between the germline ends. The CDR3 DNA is TGTGCCAGTAGCATTAGGGGGATGGAGCAGCCCCAGCATTTT. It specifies CASSIRGMEQPQHF.

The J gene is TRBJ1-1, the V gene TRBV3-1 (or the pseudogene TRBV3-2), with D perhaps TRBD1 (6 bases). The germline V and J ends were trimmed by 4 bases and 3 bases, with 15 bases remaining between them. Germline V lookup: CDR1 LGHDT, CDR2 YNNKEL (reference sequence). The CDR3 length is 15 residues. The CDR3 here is CASSPFLYRDTEAFF. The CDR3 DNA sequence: TGTGCCAGCAGCCCCTTCTTGTACAGGGACACTGAAGCTTTCTTT.